This T cell receptor (beta chain) was sequenced during a study of siplizumab effects on memory and regulatory T cells. Naive, memory, effector memory and TEMRA subsets that were unstimulated underwent sequencing in a few donor pairs. This CDR3 contains 14 residues. Trimming stripped 2 bases from V and 6 bases from J, with 14 bases between. Germline V gives CDR1 SGHNT, CDR2 YYREEE (reference sequence). Worth noting for this clone: Its antigen is unknown.

Study observations and caveats: Versus over 25% in controls, the mappable alloreactive CD4+ clones averaged about 74% Treg-derived with siplizumab. The naive T cell population seemed more diverse than memory cells and seemed a major contributor to the alloresponse.

Measured with immunoSEQ multiplex PCR; TCRdb has only the in-frame clones, and not every one. Counted here are some 100,000 clones, roughly 96% occurring once; the ten biggest clones make up 0.025% to 0.035%. The receptor comes from a human donor in good health. The sequencing sample was made of naive CD4+ T cells sorted from blood. This chain joins TRBV5-4 and TRBJ1-2, with D possibly matching TRBD1 (6 bases). CDR3 region: CASSFKGERDGYTF. The CDR3 nucleotides are TGTGCCAGCAGCTTCAAGGGGGAGCGGGATGGCTACACCTTC. The whole variable domain, filled in from reference TRBV5-4 and TRBJ1-2, reads ETGVTQSPTHLIKTRGQQVTLRCSSQSGHNTVSWYQQALGQGPQFIFQYYREEENGRGNFPPRFSGLQFPNYSSELNVNALELDDSALYLCASSFKGERDGYTFGSGTRLTVV.